These T cell receptor beta chains were read from a single sample in a study of T cell repertoires in cytomegalovirus infection. TCRdb used MiXCR to reprocess the reads, holding one entry per CDR3 protein. In the table there are roughly 77,000 distinct CDR3 sequences, 4% of which are singletons. What was sequenced was PBMCs. Receptors originate from a human donor in good health (CMV status not recorded). Some clones in this sample may be carry-over from other donors' samples. Both conserved end residues are part of each CDR3. The D gene is left open where the match is weak. The listing skips clone size in some rows; elsewhere it reads once, few, many or a size class.

>TRBV12-3/TRBV12-4|few|TRBD2|TRBJ2-1
CAAGLAGVGNEQFF
TGTGCCGCCGGACTAGCGGGGGTAGGGAATGAGCAGTTCTTC
>TRBV7-2|many|TRBD2|TRBJ2-1
CASSARLAGGPNEQFF
TGTGCCAGCAGCGCACGACTAGCGGGGGGGCCTAATGAGCAGTTCTTC
>TRBV7-2|many|TRBD1|TRBJ1-2
CASTQGQGRGYTF
TGTGCCAGCACCCAAGGACAGGGCCGTGGCTACACCTTC
>TRBV7-2|many|NA|TRBJ2-1
CASSLSGGSAYNEQFF
TGTGCCAGCAGCTTAAGTGGGGGATCAGCCTACAATGAGCAGTTCTTC
>TRBV7-2|many|TRBD1|TRBJ2-7
CASSSPRGQGAYEQYF
TGTGCCAGCAGCTCCCCCCGGGGACAGGGGGCTTACGAGCAGTACTTC
>TRBV7-2|many|NA|TRBJ1-2
CASSQYRAYGYTF
TGTGCCAGCAGCCAGTACAGGGCCTATGGCTACACCTTC
>TRBV12-3/TRBV12-4|many|NA|TRBJ2-7
CASSRGRGEQYF
TGTGCCAGCAGTCGCGGTCGTGGCGAGCAGTACTTC
>TRBV7-2|many|TRBD2|TRBJ2-5
CASSSGGLGTETQYF
TGTGCCAGCAGCTCCGGAGGACTAGGCACAGAGACCCAGTACTTC
>TRBV25-1|NA|NA|TRBJ2-1
CASSESPREFEQFF
TGTGCCAGCAGTGAATCCCCGAGGGAGTTTGAGCAGTTCTTC
>TRBV7-2|many|NA|TRBJ2-1
CASSRNGNEQFF
TGTGCCAGCAGTAGGAACGGGAATGAGCAGTTCTTC
>TRBV7-9|many|NA|TRBJ1-1
CASSLKGPDGAAFF
TGTGCCAGCAGCTTAAAGGGCCCCGACGGTGCAGCTTTCTTT
>TRBV7-9|many|NA|TRBJ2-5
CASSPRTEETQYF
TGTGCCAGCAGCCCCCGGACAGAGGAGACCCAGTACTTC
>TRBV12-3/TRBV12-4|many|NA|TRBJ1-5
CASTLGRINQPQHF
TGTGCCAGCACTTTGGGTAGAATCAATCAGCCCCAGCATTTT
>TRBV6-1|many|TRBD2|TRBJ2-7
CASSRGGASYEQYF
TGTGCCAGCAGCCGGGGGGGTGCGTCCTACGAGCAGTACTTC
>TRBV7-2|many|NA|TRBJ1-4
CASSLGLRNEKLFF
TGTGCCAGCAGCCTTGGGCTGAGAAATGAAAAACTGTTTTTT
>TRBV6-2/TRBV6-3|many|NA|TRBJ2-5
CASSYPDNQETQYF
TGTGCCAGCAGTTACCCGGACAACCAAGAGACCCAGTACTTC
>TRBV7-2|many|NA|TRBJ2-5
CASSSGQETQYF
TGTGCCAGCAGCTCCGGCCAAGAGACCCAGTACTTC
>TRBV20-1|many|NA|TRBJ1-2
CSARGVAGYTF
TGCAGTGCTAGGGGTGTGGCTGGCTACACCTTC
>TRBV2|many|TRBD1|TRBJ2-5
CASSDIGTGGLETQYF
TGTGCCAGCAGTGATATCGGGACAGGGGGTTTAGAGACCCAGTACTTC
>TRBV7-7|medium-sized|NA|TRBJ2-1
CASSSNSGKSSYNEQFF
TGTGCTAGCAGCTCAAACTCAGGGAAGAGCTCCTACAATGAGCAGTTCTTC
>TRBV18|many|NA|TRBJ2-7
CASSPPSGYEQYF
TGTGCCAGCTCACCACCCTCAGGGTATGAGCAGTACTTC
>TRBV2|few|NA|TRBJ2-7
CASRLEMGTNPYEQYF
TGTGCCAGCAGGCTAGAAATGGGAACGAACCCCTACGAGCAGTACTTC
>TRBV14|many|NA|TRBJ1-4
CASSLFDSPNEKLFF
TGTGCCAGCAGCCTCTTCGACAGTCCTAATGAAAAACTGTTTTTT
>TRBV6-5|many|TRBD2|TRBJ2-3
CASRKLRGDSTDTQYF
TGTGCCAGCAGAAAGCTTCGGGGGGATAGCACAGATACGCAGTATTTT
>TRBV7-2|many|NA|TRBJ1-1
CASSNGATTEAFF
TGTGCCAGCAGCAACGGGGCGACCACTGAAGCTTTCTTT
>TRBV7-3|NA|TRBD1|TRBJ2-1
CASSLTGQGKEQFF
TGTGCCAGCAGCTTAACAGGACAGGGAAAAGAGCAGTTCTTC
>TRBV6-8|many|NA|TRBJ2-1
CATTPLGRSKEQFF
TGTGCCACCACCCCCCTGGGCAGGTCGAAGGAGCAGTTCTTC
>TRBV5-1|few|NA|TRBJ2-1
CASSLEPNEQFF
TGCGCCAGCAGCTTGGAGCCGAACGAGCAGTTCTTC
>TRBV7-2|many|NA|TRBJ1-5
CASSLGTTGQPQHF
TGTGCCAGCAGCTTAGGGACCACGGGTCAGCCCCAGCATTTT
>TRBV29-1|many|NA|TRBJ1-1
CSVVVSSTLNTEAFF
TGCAGCGTTGTTGTGTCTTCAACCTTGAACACTGAAGCTTTCTTT
>TRBV3-1|many|NA|TRBJ2-3
CASSQAVGAALPNF
TGTGCCAGCAGCCAAGCGGTTGGAGCGGCTCTGCCGAATTTT
>TRBV7-2|many|TRBD2|TRBJ2-3
CASSAQRGATTDTQYF
TGTGCCAGCAGCGCCCAGCGGGGCGCCACCACAGATACGCAGTATTTT
>TRBV4-1|many|NA|TRBJ2-7
CASSQDLGGTPYEQYF
TGCGCCAGCAGCCAAGATCTGGGCGGGACTCCCTACGAGCAGTACTTC
>TRBV7-2|many|NA|TRBJ1-5
CASSETGTSNQPQHF
TGTGCCAGCAGCGAGACCGGGACAAGCAATCAGCCCCAGCATTTT
>TRBV7-8|many|TRBD1|TRBJ2-1
CASSQSLGTDYNEQFF
TGTGCCAGCAGCCAATCCCTCGGGACAGATTACAATGAGCAGTTCTTC
>TRBV10-3|NA|NA|TRBJ2-3
CAISDAAEVQYF
TGTGCCATCAGTGATGCGGCGGAAGTGCAGTATTTT
>TRBV7-2|many|NA|TRBJ1-1
CASSFQGLGTEAFF
TGTGCCAGCAGCTTCCAGGGTTTAGGCACTGAAGCTTTCTTT
>TRBV28|many|TRBD2|TRBJ2-2
CASSYRTSLNTGELFF
TGTGCCAGCAGTTATAGGACTAGCCTGAACACCGGGGAGCTGTTTTTT
>TRBV12-3/TRBV12-4|many|TRBD1|TRBJ1-5
CATQGAGQPQHF
TGTGCCACTCAGGGGGCAGGGCAGCCCCAGCATTTT
>TRBV7-2|many|NA|TRBJ2-6
CASSVRGATGPGSGANVLTF
TGTGCCAGCAGCGTAAGGGGGGCAACAGGGCCCGGCTCTGGGGCCAACGTCCTGACTTTC